The rows below give T cell receptor beta chains drawn from one sample of a study of shared clonotypes between healthy human individuals. Measured with immunoSEQ multiplex PCR; TCRdb has only the in-frame clones, and not every one. The profile covers millions of clones, with 85% to 95% appearing a single time and roughly 1.8% taken by the ten largest. Input material: naive CD8+ T cells from PBMCs. The receptors derive from a man younger than 30 in good health. Some clones in this sample may be carry-over from other donors' samples. Each CDR3 is given with its conserved first and last residue.

CASSLLGASGRTIYNEQFF TRBJ2-1 19 TRBV27
CASSATVHGELFF TRBJ2-2 13 TRBV19
CASSLASGQYFEAFF TRBJ1-1 15 TRBV5-6
CASSSQLRPTYEQYF TRBJ2-7 15 TRBV5-6
CASSPAGRSDNEQFF TRBJ2-1 15 TRBV11-3
CASSMSVGGGNTIYF TRBJ1-3 15 TRBV4-1
CASGPAEGKLFF TRBJ1-4 12 TRBV21-1
CASTWGTSVPQEQFF TRBJ2-1 15 TRBV28
CASSILAGALYEQYF TRBJ2-7 15 TRBV7-9
CASSAVTSGSYNEQFF TRBJ2-1 16 TRBV11-3
CASSPTGGAGSYEQYF TRBJ2-7 16 TRBV13
CASSQSLRATNEKLFF TRBJ1-4 16 TRBV5-5
CASSLVTGNTIYF TRBJ1-3 13 TRBV7-8
CASSLSRSTNYGYTF TRBJ1-2 15 TRBV27
CASSMRGNPNTGELFF TRBJ2-2 16 TRBV19
CASSLGGPHSYNEQFF TRBJ2-1 16 TRBV27
CASSPGWEGQGEQYF TRBJ2-7 15 TRBV7-6
CASSYGAGSYEQYF TRBJ2-7 14 TRBV5-6
CASSRTGQDQPQHF TRBJ1-5 14 TRBV2
CASKGVTGKPVGAEQYF TRBJ2-7 17 TRBV2
CAWSKLEAGRGLEQYF TRBJ2-7 16 TRBV30
CASSWGQGTGYEQYF TRBJ2-7 15 TRBV7-2
CASSASDTQYF TRBJ2-3 11 TRBV5-6
CASSPDRAGAITDTQYF TRBJ2-3 17 TRBV4-1
CASSHGTTSYNEQFF TRBJ2-1 15 TRBV4-3
CASSVGSSGSRYNEQFF TRBJ2-1 17 TRBV9
CASSSDSSYGYTF TRBJ1-2 13 TRBV5-6
CASSQEAGGRYEQYF NA 15 TRBV4-1
CASSFAEGNEQFF TRBJ2-1 13 TRBV28
CASSSRTGANTGELFF TRBJ2-2 16 TRBV7-3
CSVDRAPGSYGYTF TRBJ1-2 14 TRBV29-1
CASSLGQGANTGELFF TRBJ2-2 16 TRBV7-8
CASTPTGGNGELFF TRBJ2-2 14 TRBV27
CASSLAGVTNEKLFF TRBJ1-4 15 TRBV13
CASSLVLHNEQFF TRBJ2-1 13 TRBV5-8
CASPGSLAGGQETQYF TRBJ2-5 16 TRBV28
CASSGSWGPTDTQYF TRBJ2-3 15 TRBV25-1
CATSSSRGRMETQYF TRBJ2-5 15 TRBV15